Listed below are T cell receptor beta chains from one sample, sequenced in a study of CD8 T cells in Susac syndrome. From the immunoSEQ multiplex PCR reads, TCRdb called clonotypes with MiXCR, one entry per CDR3 protein. The sample includes 85,000 to 130,000 distinct CDR3 sequences, approximately 94% seen only once; the top ten take about 0.41%. Input material: CD8+ T cells from PBMCs. Receptor source: a human donor with Susac syndrome. CDR3s include the opening cysteine and the closing phenylalanine or tryptophan. Each record gives: J gene, D gene, clone size, V gene, CDR3 protein, CDR3 DNA. D genes are given only for firm matches. Size is omitted from some rows. Given values are once, few, many or a class for expanded clones.

j_call: TRBJ2-7
d_call: TRBD2
clone_size: -
v_call: TRBV27
cdr3_aa: CASSATSGGSYEQYF
cdr3_nt: TGTGCCAGCAGTGCGACTAGCGGGGGTTCCTACGAGCAGTACTTC

j_call: TRBJ1-2
d_call: -
clone_size: -
v_call: TRBV27
cdr3_aa: CASRQRDHYGYTF
cdr3_nt: TGTGCCAGCAGGCAACGGGATCATTATGGCTACACCTTC

j_call: TRBJ2-7
d_call: TRBD1
clone_size: -
v_call: TRBV5-1
cdr3_aa: CASSLAAEDREWYEQYF
cdr3_nt: TGCGCCAGCAGCTTGGCCGCGGAAGACAGGGAGTGGTACGAGCAGTACTTC

j_call: TRBJ2-5
d_call: TRBD2
clone_size: -
v_call: TRBV12-3/TRBV12-4
cdr3_aa: CASSRSGGAMETQYF
cdr3_nt: TGTGCCAGCAGTAGGAGCGGGGGGGCTATGGAGACCCAGTACTTC

j_call: TRBJ2-3
d_call: TRBD2
clone_size: -
v_call: TRBV3-1
cdr3_aa: CASSQEGAGGPPLADTQYF
cdr3_nt: TGTGCCAGCAGCCAAGAAGGAGCGGGGGGCCCTCCCTTAGCAGATACGCAGTATTTT

j_call: TRBJ1-1
d_call: TRBD1
clone_size: -
v_call: TRBV29-1
cdr3_aa: CSVEDRGRGHVREAFF
cdr3_nt: TGCAGCGTTGAAGATCGAGGCAGGGGGCACGTTCGGGAAGCTTTCTTT

j_call: TRBJ2-1
d_call: TRBD2
clone_size: -
v_call: TRBV20-1
cdr3_aa: CSAPHGGSSYNEQFF
cdr3_nt: TGCAGTGCCCCTCACGGGGGGAGCTCCTACAATGAGCAGTTCTTC

j_call: TRBJ1-1
d_call: TRBD1
clone_size: once
v_call: TRBV6-5
cdr3_aa: CASSPWTGSGTEAFF
cdr3_nt: TGTGCCAGCAGTCCCTGGACAGGGTCCGGGACTGAAGCTTTCTTT

j_call: TRBJ1-2
d_call: -
clone_size: once
v_call: TRBV9
cdr3_aa: CASSIPGGNYGYTF
cdr3_nt: TGTGCCAGCAGCATACCCGGGGGGAACTATGGCTACACCTTC

j_call: TRBJ1-1
d_call: TRBD1
clone_size: once
v_call: TRBV6-6
cdr3_aa: CASSPPDRVVAFF
cdr3_nt: TGTGCCAGCAGTCCCCCCGACAGGGTGGTAGCTTTCTTT

j_call: TRBJ2-1
d_call: -
clone_size: once
v_call: TRBV2
cdr3_aa: CASHPTDNEQFF
cdr3_nt: TGTGCCAGCCACCCGACCGACAATGAGCAGTTCTTC

j_call: TRBJ2-1
d_call: -
clone_size: -
v_call: TRBV24-1
cdr3_aa: CATSDAGNWAEQFF
cdr3_nt: TGTGCCACCAGTGATGCCGGGAATTGGGCTGAGCAGTTCTTC

j_call: TRBJ1-6
d_call: -
clone_size: -
v_call: TRBV13
cdr3_aa: CASRPWGEDSPLHF
cdr3_nt: TGTGCCAGCAGGCCTTGGGGAGAGGATTCACCCCTCCACTTT

j_call: TRBJ2-2
d_call: -
clone_size: few
v_call: TRBV7-3
cdr3_aa: CASSGGSGELFF
cdr3_nt: TGTGCCAGCAGTGGGGGGAGCGGGGAGCTGTTTTTT

j_call: TRBJ2-3
d_call: -
clone_size: -
v_call: TRBV4-2
cdr3_aa: CASSQVPGDTQYF
cdr3_nt: TGTGCCAGCAGCCAAGTCCCGGGTGATACGCAGTATTTT

j_call: TRBJ2-7
d_call: TRBD1
clone_size: -
v_call: TRBV20-1
cdr3_aa: CSARRQGHEQYF
cdr3_nt: TGCAGTGCTAGGAGACAGGGCCACGAGCAGTACTTC

j_call: TRBJ1-5
d_call: -
clone_size: -
v_call: TRBV27
cdr3_aa: CASSVLPQGSQPQHF
cdr3_nt: TGTGCCAGCAGTGTCCTCCCTCAGGGCTCTCAGCCCCAGCATTTT

j_call: TRBJ2-7
d_call: -
clone_size: -
v_call: TRBV27
cdr3_aa: CASSTSYYEQYF
cdr3_nt: TGTGCCAGCAGCACATCCTACTACGAGCAGTACTTC

j_call: TRBJ1-1
d_call: TRBD1
clone_size: -
v_call: TRBV7-2
cdr3_aa: CASSFPDGGMTGQTEAFF
cdr3_nt: TGTGCCAGCAGCTTTCCCGACGGAGGGATGACAGGGCAAACTGAAGCTTTCTTT

j_call: TRBJ2-2
d_call: -
clone_size: -
v_call: TRBV7-9
cdr3_aa: CASNTATGPGELFF
cdr3_nt: TGTGCCAGCAACACGGCAACGGGCCCCGGGGAGCTGTTTTTT

j_call: TRBJ2-2
d_call: -
clone_size: -
v_call: TRBV9
cdr3_aa: CASSVVDSKAGELFF
cdr3_nt: TGTGCCAGCAGCGTAGTCGATAGCAAGGCCGGGGAGCTGTTTTTT

j_call: TRBJ2-3
d_call: -
clone_size: -
v_call: TRBV4-1
cdr3_aa: CAGGDSRTDTQYF
cdr3_nt: TGCGCCGGCGGGGACAGTAGGACAGATACGCAGTATTTT

j_call: TRBJ2-1
d_call: TRBD2
clone_size: -
v_call: TRBV29-1
cdr3_aa: CSVTSGSSYNEQFF
cdr3_nt: TGCAGCGTGACTAGCGGGAGCTCCTACAATGAGCAGTTCTTC

j_call: TRBJ2-5
d_call: -
clone_size: -
v_call: TRBV12-3/TRBV12-4
cdr3_aa: CASRVAGQETQYF
cdr3_nt: TGTGCCAGCAGGGTGGCGGGCCAAGAGACCCAGTACTTC

j_call: TRBJ2-5
d_call: TRBD2
clone_size: -
v_call: TRBV29-1
cdr3_aa: CSVQLGLGSETQYF
cdr3_nt: TGCAGCGTTCAGCTGGGACTAGGATCGGAGACCCAGTACTTC

j_call: TRBJ2-7
d_call: -
clone_size: -
v_call: TRBV5-6
cdr3_aa: CASSPRVGTFYEQYF
cdr3_nt: TGTGCCAGCAGTCCCCGGGTCGGGACATTCTACGAGCAGTACTTC

j_call: TRBJ2-3
d_call: -
clone_size: -
v_call: TRBV15
cdr3_aa: CATSRGPTGTDTQYF
cdr3_nt: TGTGCCACCAGCAGAGGCCCGACTGGCACCGATACGCAGTATTTT

j_call: TRBJ2-2
d_call: -
clone_size: -
v_call: TRBV9
cdr3_aa: CASSVGLTGELFF
cdr3_nt: TGTGCCAGCAGCGTAGGACTCACCGGGGAGCTGTTTTTT

j_call: TRBJ2-3
d_call: TRBD2
clone_size: -
v_call: TRBV20-1
cdr3_aa: CSAERGGGDTQYF
cdr3_nt: TGCAGTGCCGAGCGGGGGGGCGGAGATACGCAGTATTTT

j_call: TRBJ2-6
d_call: -
clone_size: -
v_call: TRBV9
cdr3_aa: CASSAGANVLTF
cdr3_nt: TGTGCCAGCTCGGCTGGGGCCAACGTCCTGACTTTC

j_call: TRBJ1-2
d_call: -
clone_size: -
v_call: TRBV27
cdr3_aa: CASKTPDGYTF
cdr3_nt: TGTGCCAGCAAGACCCCCGACGGCTACACCTTC

j_call: TRBJ2-1
d_call: -
clone_size: -
v_call: TRBV5-6
cdr3_aa: CASRTSALNEQFF
cdr3_nt: TGTGCCAGCAGGACCTCGGCCTTGAATGAGCAGTTCTTC

j_call: TRBJ1-3
d_call: -
clone_size: once
v_call: TRBV20-1
cdr3_aa: CGTPSRGSGNTIYF
cdr3_nt: TGCGGAACTCCAAGCCGGGGGTCTGGAAACACCATATATTTT

j_call: TRBJ2-1
d_call: TRBD2
clone_size: -
v_call: TRBV9
cdr3_aa: CASSASSGLAGFYNEQFF
cdr3_nt: TGTGCCAGCAGCGCTTCATCGGGACTAGCGGGGTTCTACAATGAGCAGTTCTTC

j_call: TRBJ2-7
d_call: -
clone_size: -
v_call: TRBV27
cdr3_aa: CASSSPSYEQYF
cdr3_nt: TGTGCCAGCAGTTCCCCCTCCTACGAGCAGTACTTC

j_call: TRBJ1-2
d_call: -
clone_size: -
v_call: TRBV7-9
cdr3_aa: CASSLDMGFYGYTF
cdr3_nt: TGTGCCAGCAGCTTAGATATGGGATTCTATGGCTACACCTTC

j_call: TRBJ2-7
d_call: -
clone_size: -
v_call: TRBV20-1
cdr3_aa: CSASQGDYEQYF
cdr3_nt: TGCAGTGCTTCACAGGGAGACTACGAGCAGTACTTC

j_call: TRBJ2-5
d_call: -
clone_size: few
v_call: TRBV2
cdr3_aa: CASSAGLEETQYF
cdr3_nt: TGTGCCAGCAGTGCGGGACTGGAAGAGACCCAGTACTTC

j_call: TRBJ2-2
d_call: TRBD1
clone_size: -
v_call: TRBV29-1
cdr3_aa: CSAETPGQGIAGELFF
cdr3_nt: TGCAGCGCCGAAACTCCGGGACAGGGGATCGCCGGGGAGCTGTTTTTT

j_call: TRBJ2-5
d_call: -
clone_size: -
v_call: TRBV12-3/TRBV12-4
cdr3_aa: CASSFGSGKETQYF
cdr3_nt: TGTGCCAGCAGTTTTGGATCGGGGAAAGAGACCCAGTACTTC

j_call: TRBJ1-4
d_call: TRBD1
clone_size: -
v_call: TRBV27
cdr3_aa: CASSPSGQQGEKLFF
cdr3_nt: TGTGCCAGCAGTCCGTCGGGACAGCAGGGTGAAAAACTGTTTTTT

j_call: TRBJ1-1
d_call: -
clone_size: -
v_call: TRBV4-1
cdr3_aa: CASSQLSEGIGEAFF
cdr3_nt: TGCGCCAGCAGCCAGCTATCCGAAGGGATTGGTGAAGCTTTCTTT

j_call: TRBJ1-1
d_call: -
clone_size: -
v_call: TRBV2
cdr3_aa: CATWGEMNTEAFF
cdr3_nt: TGTGCCACCTGGGGGGAAATGAACACTGAAGCTTTCTTT

j_call: TRBJ2-3
d_call: -
clone_size: -
v_call: TRBV5-1
cdr3_aa: CASSLTPLGRAPTDTQYF
cdr3_nt: TGCGCCAGCAGCTTGACTCCCCTTGGCAGGGCCCCTACAGATACGCAGTATTTT